The 5 T cell receptor beta chains reported below all come from one sample, sequenced in a study of T cell responses to AZD1222 COVID-19 vaccine. The repertoire was sequenced with immunoSEQ multiplex PCR; TCRdb's copy has only in-frame clones and lacks some. The sample shows more than 75,000 clones, about nine tenths of them seen only once. The sequencing here drew on peripheral blood, taken 28 days after the second AZD1222 dose. The receptors were sampled from an adult who received the AZD1222 COVID-19 vaccine.

The chain carries TRBV3-1 (or the pseudogene TRBV3-2) and TRBJ1-4, with D hard to call. Trimming stripped 2 bases from V and 8 bases from J, with 15 bases between. Germline CDR1 reads LGHDT; CDR2 reads YNNKEL (reference sequence). The CDR3 totals 15 residues. The chain's CDR3 is CASSQRVGESEKLFF. In DNA form, the CDR3 reads TGTGCCAGCAGCCAACGGGTAGGAGAAAGCGAAAAACTGTTTTTT.

The chain links TRBV3-1 (or the pseudogene TRBV3-2) to TRBJ2-7; TRBD2 aligns across 11 bases. The trim removed 0 bases at V and 3 bases at J, leaving 1 base unmatched. Germline V gene data show CDR1 as LGHDT and CDR2 as YNNKEL (reference sequence). This CDR3 has 15 residues. The CDR3: CASSQETSGIYEQYF. DNA for the CDR3: TGTGCCAGCAGCCAAGAGACTAGCGGGATCTACGAGCAGTACTTC.

Only one count was recorded for this clone. The chain employs TRBV6-1 and TRBJ1-6, with D unclear. Germline CDR1 MNHNS, CDR2 SASEGT. V lost 3 bases, J lost 0 bases, and 6 bases lay in between. The CDR3 contains 15 residues. CDR3 DNA sequence: TGTGCCAGCAGTGACCAGAGCTCCTATAATTCACCCCTCCACTTT. Translated: CASSDQSSYNSPLHF.

The genes are TRBV2 and TRBJ2-2; D may be TRBD2 (5 bases). Germline assignment: CDR1 SNHLY and CDR2 FYNNEI. CDR3 length equals 15 residues. V was pared by 2 bases and J by 13 bases, with 20 bases between. The CDR3 loop reads CASSERRAPVEGLFF. CDR3 nucleotide sequence: TGTGCCAGCAGTGAACGGCGGGCCCCCGTAGAAGGGCTGTTTTTT.

This chain links TRBV5-1 with TRBJ1-6, with a weak D call TRBD1 (6 bases). The ends were cut back, 1 base at V and 7 bases at J, with 15 bases in the middle. The CDR3 runs 16 residues. Germline-derived CDR1 and CDR2 are SGHRS and YFSETQ. CDR3 residues: CASSLFQSGVNSPLHF. The CDR3 region has the DNA TGCGCCAGCAGCTTGTTCCAGTCAGGGGTCAATTCACCCCTCCACTTT.